This T cell receptor beta chain was recovered during a study of T cell repertoires in cytomegalovirus infection (dated by TCRdb to between 2017 and 2020). In terms of the full investigation: Recently identified HLA-C-restricted CMV epitopes, whose presentation resists viral immunomodulation, were targeted by peptide stimulations together with well-studied HLA-B-restricted epitopes. Because public TCR beta signatures pointed to carriage of CMV infection together with the matching HLA type, the HLA type of each donor mattered for the analysis. Summary of the overall study and its limitations: In the ex vivo response, HLA-C-restricted CMV-specific TCR beta clonotypes were dominant, and in two of eight donors the single most frequent clonotype came from this HLA-C-restricted group. Cumulative frequency of public TCR beta family members discriminated carriers of CMV infection plus the relevant HLA type in this cohort and an independent 352-donor cohort.

The sample's treatment or condition, from its label and the paper: in vitro stimulation with specific CMV peptide epitopes to enrich CMV-specific T cells. A word on this clonotype: Its specific antigen is unknown. Per-base quality was not reported, and no clone a single base away is much larger than it.

Per the germline V gene, SQVTM is the CDR1 and ANQGSEA is the CDR2. V and J are trimmed by 4 bases and 4 bases, and the gene matches miss 2 bases of the junction. From cysteine to phenylalanine, the CDR3 is 13 amino acids long. The DNA shown is the 39-base CDR3, in frame from base 1. TCRdb records Illumina HiSeq 1500 as the sequencer. The public reads were quality trimmed at Q25 with fastp and then assembled into clones with MiXCR by TCRdb, keeping productive beta chains. A single entry per CDR3 protein holds the most common genes and DNA from its merged rows. This sample gives some 700,000 distinct CDR3 sequences in total; about 33% of them show up just once. About 20% of the sample is taken by the ten largest.

Here the chain combines TRBV29-1 and TRBJ2-1; TRBD2 agrees with 9 junctional bases. The TCR sequence derives from a human donor in good health (CMV status not recorded). Some clones in this sample may be carry-over from other donors' samples. Sequencing was performed on cultured PBMCs, taken from culture after CMV antigen stimulation. The nucleotides are TGCAGCGTTGGGACTAGCGAGTACAATGAGCAGTTCTTC. Protein translation: CSVGTSEYNEQFF.